The entry below gives a single TCR beta chain sequence along with its context. The sample originates from a study of OX40 agonist ivuxolimab in advanced cancers. Whole-study context: Checkpoint inhibitors had been given previously to roughly 36% of patients.

Data came from immunoSEQ multiplex PCR; TCRdb stores just in-frame clones and leaves some out. Among 40,000 or so clones listed, 80% to 95% were seen once. CDR3 length: 13 residues. Trimming stripped 2 bases from V and 4 bases from J, with 8 bases between. CDR1 is MNHNY and CDR2 is SVGAGI in the germline V gene (reference sequence). This clonotype originated in an adult with an advanced solid tumor such as melanoma, head and neck, liver or kidney cancer. The gene calls are TRBV6-6 and TRBJ1-1; D is perhaps TRBD1 (6 bases). Sequences were derived from CD4+ or CD8+ T cells sorted from blood, sampled in a trial of the OX40 agonist ivuxolimab. In DNA form, the CDR3 reads TGTGCCAGCAGTTACGGGGGGGCCACTGAAGCTTTCTTT. Residues: CASSYGGATEAFF.